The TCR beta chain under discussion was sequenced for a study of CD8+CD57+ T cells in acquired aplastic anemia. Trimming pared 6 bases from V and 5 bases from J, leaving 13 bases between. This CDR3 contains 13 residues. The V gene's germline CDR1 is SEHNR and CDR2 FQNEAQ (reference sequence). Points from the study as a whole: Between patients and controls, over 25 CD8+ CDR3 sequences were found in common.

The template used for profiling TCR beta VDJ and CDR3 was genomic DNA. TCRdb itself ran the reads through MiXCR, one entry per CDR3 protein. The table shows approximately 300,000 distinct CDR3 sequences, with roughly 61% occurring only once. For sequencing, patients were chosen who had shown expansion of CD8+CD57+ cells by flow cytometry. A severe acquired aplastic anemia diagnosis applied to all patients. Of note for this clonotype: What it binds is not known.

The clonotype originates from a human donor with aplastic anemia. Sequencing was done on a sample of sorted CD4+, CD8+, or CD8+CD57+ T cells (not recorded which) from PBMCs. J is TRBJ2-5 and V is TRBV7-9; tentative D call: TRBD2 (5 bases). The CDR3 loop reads CASRGSGGETQYF. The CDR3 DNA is TGTGCCAGCAGGGGGAGTGGCGGGGAGACCCAGTACTTC.